This is a list of T cell receptor beta chains from one sample in a study of T cell repertoires in cytomegalovirus infection. Their specific antigens are unknown. One entry per CDR3 protein, called by TCRdb with MiXCR from the reads. The data show about 890,000 distinct CDR3 sequences, less than 35% seen once. The input for sequencing was cultured CD8+ T cells from PBMCs, taken from culture after CMV antigen stimulation. All receptors come from a human donor in good health (CMV status not recorded). Some clones in this sample may be carry-over from other donors' samples. The CDR3 runs from the conserved cysteine through the conserved F or W. The D gene is left open where the match is weak. Clone size is shown for a subset of rows, as once, few, many or a class of expanded clone.

. TRBJ2-1 few TRBV12-5 CASGLAYPSGGEQFF TGTGCTAGTGGTTTGGCCTACCCCTCTGGGGGGGAGCAGTTCTTC
. TRBJ1-4 . TRBV19 CASSMEWSFPTNEKLFF TGTGCCAGTAGTATGGAGTGGAGCTTTCCAACTAATGAAAAACTGTTTTTT
. TRBJ2-1 many TRBV7-2 CASSQDWAGYSEQFF TGTGCCAGCAGCCAGGACTGGGCGGGGTACAGTGAGCAGTTCTTC
. TRBJ1-3 few TRBV7-9 CASSLGTTTGNTIYF TGTGCCAGCAGCCTGGGGACAACCACTGGAAACACCATATATTTT
. TRBJ2-1 few TRBV7-8 CASGENNEQFF TGTGCCAGCGGGGAAAACAATGAGCAGTTCTTC
TRBD1 TRBJ1-1 many TRBV9 CASSVGGMNTEAFF TGTGCCAGCAGTGTAGGGGGCATGAACACTGAAGCTTTCTTT
TRBD1 TRBJ1-1 once TRBV2 CASRGQGVETEAFF TGTGCCAGCCGAGGACAGGGGGTAGAGACTGAAGCTTTCTTT
TRBD2 TRBJ2-3 few TRBV7-9 CASSFPWTSGAPSTDTQYF TGTGCCAGCAGCTTCCCCTGGACTAGCGGGGCACCGAGCACAGATACGCAGTATTTT
. TRBJ2-2 . TRBV4-1 CASTPETAVANTGELFF TGCGCCAGCACCCCCGAGACCGCGGTCGCGAACACCGGGGAGCTGTTTTTT
. TRBJ1-1 . TRBV6-8 CASSEAWGRTEAFF TGTGCCAGCAGTGAAGCTTGGGGTCGGACTGAAGCTTTCTTT
. TRBJ2-7 few TRBV7-9 CASSPLDPLNSYEQYF TGTGCCAGCAGCCCACTTGACCCTCTCAACTCCTACGAGCAGTACTTC
TRBD1 TRBJ1-6 few TRBV7-7 CASSLSQGGNSPLHF TGTGCTAGCAGCTTAAGTCAGGGGGGTAATTCACCCCTCCACTTT
. TRBJ2-3 many TRBV7-2 CASSFGGTDTQYF TGTGCCAGCAGCTTCGGAGGCACAGATACGCAGTATTTT
. TRBJ2-1 few TRBV13 CASSNRGSYNEQFF TGTGCCAGCAGCAACCGTGGGTCCTACAATGAGCAGTTCTTC
TRBD1 TRBJ2-4 few TRBV12-3/TRBV12-4 CASSSGQGGGKNIQYF TGTGCCAGCAGCTCCGGACAGGGGGGCGGCAAAAACATTCAGTACTTC
. TRBJ2-3 few TRBV5-4 CASSLKRLTDTQYF TGTGCCAGCAGTCTGAAACGGTTGACAGATACGCAGTATTTT
. TRBJ2-1 . TRBV19 CASSIGSGPTYNEQFF TGTGCCAGTAGTATCGGATCAGGGCCAACCTACAATGAGCAGTTCTTC
. TRBJ1-1 few TRBV19 CATEGRWFTEAFF TGTGCCACCGAGGGACGGTGGTTCACTGAAGCTTTCTTT
. TRBJ1-2 . TRBV2 CASSGGFYGYTF TGTGCCAGCAGTGGGGGATTTTATGGCTACACCTTC
. TRBJ1-4 few TRBV25-1 CASSDFGRETNEKLFF TGTGCCAGCAGCGACTTTGGAAGGGAAACTAATGAAAAACTGTTTTTT
TRBD2 TRBJ2-2 . TRBV7-6 CASSEGLAGTRELFF TGTGCCAGCAGCGAAGGACTAGCGGGGACACGGGAGCTGTTTTTT
. TRBJ2-7 . TRBV7-9 CASSINSYEQYF TGTGCCAGCAGCATCAACTCCTACGAGCAGTACTTC
TRBD1 TRBJ1-5 few TRBV6-2/TRBV6-3 CASSSTGGDVFSNQPQHF TGTGCCAGCAGTAGTACAGGGGGAGATGTTTTTAGCAATCAGCCCCAGCATTTT
. TRBJ1-2 few TRBV7-9 CASSSRAEGLHYGYTF TGTGCCAGCAGCTCCAGAGCGGAGGGGCTTCACTATGGCTACACCTTC
. TRBJ1-1 few TRBV7-9 CASSFPGKNTEAFF TGTGCCAGCAGCTTTCCGGGGAAGAACACTGAAGCTTTCTTT
. TRBJ2-1 few TRBV4-1 CASSQVTPAEGLYNEQFF TGCGCCAGCAGCCAAGTTACCCCCGCGGAAGGGCTGTACAATGAGCAGTTCTTC
. TRBJ2-6 many TRBV27 CASSILSGANVLTF TGTGCCAGCAGTATCCTCTCTGGGGCCAACGTCCTGACTTTC
TRBD1 TRBJ2-3 . TRBV7-2 CASSYFPGQGTDTQYF TGTGCCAGCAGCTATTTTCCGGGACAGGGCACAGATACGCAGTATTTT
TRBD1 TRBJ1-2 many TRBV20-1 CSAREAGTGPLAGYTF TGCAGTGCTAGAGAAGCCGGGACAGGCCCCCTTGCTGGCTACACCTTC
TRBD1 TRBJ2-7 many TRBV7-8 CASSLATDGTASYEQYF TGTGCCAGCAGCTTAGCCACCGACGGGACAGCGTCCTACGAGCAGTACTTC
. TRBJ2-3 . TRBV5-8 CASSLGVGNPDTQYF TGTGCCAGCAGCTTGGGCGTTGGAAACCCAGATACGCAGTATTTT
. TRBJ2-7 . TRBV19 CASSLRNRAGYEQYF TGTGCCAGTAGTCTCAGGAACAGGGCGGGGTACGAGCAGTACTTC
. TRBJ1-1 once TRBV19 CASSFWDPITEAFF TGTGCCAGTAGTTTTTGGGACCCCATTACTGAAGCTTTCTTT
. TRBJ2-2 . TRBV7-9 CASSPRSSPGELFF TGTGCCAGCAGCCCCCGTTCTAGCCCCGGGGAGCTGTTTTTT
TRBD1 TRBJ2-1 few TRBV12-3/TRBV12-4 CASSLVRDRGYNEQFF TGTGCCAGCAGTTTAGTCCGGGACAGGGGTTACAATGAGCAGTTCTTC
TRBD2 TRBJ2-3 . TRBV9 CASSVRAGEPTDTQYF TGTGCCAGCAGCGTACGAGCGGGGGAGCCCACAGATACGCAGTATTTT
TRBD1 TRBJ2-1 few TRBV6-5 CASSRDRVDEQFF TGTGCCAGCAGTAGGGACAGGGTGGATGAGCAGTTCTTC
TRBD2 TRBJ2-5 . TRBV4-2 CASSPAPFVAGGETQYF TGTGCCAGCAGCCCCGCCCCCTTTGTAGCGGGGGGGGAGACCCAGTACTTC
. TRBJ1-4 . TRBV6-6 CASRTGGGATNEKLFF TGTGCCAGCAGAACGGGCGGCGGGGCAACTAATGAAAAACTGTTTTTT
. TRBJ2-5 few TRBV12-3/TRBV12-4 CASGHSGAVQETQYF TGTGCCAGCGGACATTCTGGGGCAGTCCAAGAGACCCAGTACTTC